Listed here are 4 T cell receptor beta chains from one sample, sequenced in a study of cytotoxic CD8 clonotypes in ibrutinib-treated CLL. Produced via immunoSEQ multiplex PCR; TCRdb's table is partial and in-frame only. The sample includes about 150,000 clones, about 70% of them seen just once. This specimen was PBMCs, taken after 24 months of ibrutinib treatment. The receptor source for this set is a human donor with chronic lymphocytic leukemia.

A single count supports this clone. This sequence joins TRBV9 and TRBJ2-2, with 14 bases aligning to TRBD2. The CDR3 consists of 17 residues. Germline lookup yields CDR1 SGDLS and CDR2 YYNGEE. Trimming took 3 bases from V and 3 from J; bases not matched to a gene: 4. The CDR3 reads CASSGGLAGVDTGELFF. The CDR3 region has the DNA TGTGCCAGCAGCGGGGGACTAGCGGGAGTGGACACCGGGGAGCTGTTTTTT. Looking up the rest from reference TRBV9 and TRBJ2-2 gives the full variable domain: DSGVTQTPKHLITATGQRVTLRCSPRSGDLSVYWYQQSLDQGLQFLIQYYNGEERAKGNILERFSAQQFPDLHSELNLSSLELGDSALYFCASSGGLAGVDTGELFFGEGSRLTVL.

The chain carries TRBV5-1 and TRBJ2-5; D uncertain. Germline V gene sequence: CDR1 SGHRS, CDR2 YFSETQ. V dropped 0 bases and J dropped 3 bases, with 3 bases sitting between them. The CDR3 is made up of 12 amino acids. The CDR3 DNA reads as TGCGCCAGCAGCTTGGGGGAAGAGACCCAGTACTTC. Encoded protein: CASSLGEETQYF.

By frequency in the sample, this clone is medium-sized. The chain is built from TRBV5-5 and TRBJ1-4, with TRBD1 matching 9 bases. CDR3 length: 14 amino acids. Germline V gene data show CDR1 as SGHKS and CDR2 as YYEKEE (reference sequence). V shed 4 bases, J shed 8 bases, and the junction held 6 bases outside the gene matches. The CDR3 nucleotides read TGTGCCAGCAGCCAACAGGGGGCTAGCGAAAAACTGTTTTTT. Protein product: CASSQQGASEKLFF. Based on the CDR3 plus reference TRBV5-5 and TRBJ1-4, the full variable domain is DAGVTQSPTHLIKTRGQQVTLRCSPISGHKSVSWYQQVLGQGPQFIFQYYEKEERGRGNFPDRFSARQFPNYSSELNVNALLLGDSALYLCASSQQGASEKLFFGSGTQLSVL.

This chain connects TRBV4-1 to TRBJ2-1; the match to TRBD2 covers 9 bases. Germline V CDR1 and CDR2: MGHRA, YSYEKL. The trim removed 0 bases at V and 6 bases at J, leaving 9 bases unmatched. CDR3 length: 17 amino acids. The CDR3 loop is CASSQEESLAGTNEQFF. For the CDR3, the DNA is TGCGCCAGCAGCCAAGAGGAGAGCCTAGCGGGGACCAATGAGCAGTTCTTC.